Listed below are T cell receptor beta chains from one sample, sequenced in a study of blood T cell repertoires in COVID-19. Only in-frame clones appear in the TCRdb table, and some are missing; sequencing was by immunoSEQ multiplex PCR. The table includes about 200,000 clones, around 81% detected once. Sequencing was performed on peripheral blood. Receptors were obtained from a woman in her 70s with acute or convalescent COVID-19. CDR3s include the opening cysteine and the closing phenylalanine or tryptophan. The order of the fields is clone size, D gene, V gene, J gene, CDR3 DNA, CDR3 protein. The D gene is left open where the match is weak. The size field is filled for only some rows; it gives once, few, many or a size class.

>.|.|TRBV5-1|TRBJ2-3
TGCGCCAGCAGCCCAGGTCGGGGGCTAGCGGACATCACAGATACGCAGTATTTT
CASSPGRGLADITDTQYF
>once|TRBD2|TRBV4-2|TRBJ2-2
TGTGCCAGCAGCCAAGTCCTAGCGGACACCGGGGAGCTGTTTTTT
CASSQVLADTGELFF
>.|.|TRBV7-9|TRBJ1-4
TGTGCCAGCAGCTTTGGGCGGGCAACTAATGAAAAACTGTTTTTT
CASSFGRATNEKLFF
>once|.|TRBV5-1|TRBJ2-7
TGCGCCAGCAGCTTGGGCAGCGCTAACTACGAGCAGTACTTC
CASSLGSANYEQYF
>.|.|TRBV18|TRBJ2-5
TGTGCCAGCTCACCGATAGCAGGGGAGACCCAGTACTTC
CASSPIAGETQYF
>.|.|TRBV5-8|TRBJ1-5
TGTGCCAGCAGCGACCGCAGACAAGGCAATCAGCCCCAGCATTTT
CASSDRRQGNQPQHF
>.|TRBD2|TRBV5-6|TRBJ2-1
TGTGCCAGCAGCTTGGGCGGGACTAGGAATGAGCAGTTCTTC
CASSLGGTRNEQFF
>few|.|TRBV9|TRBJ1-1
TGTGCCAGCAGCGTCCAGACAGCGAACACTGAAGCTTTCTTT
CASSVQTANTEAFF
>.|TRBD2|TRBV5-4|TRBJ2-7
TGTGCCAGCAGCCCCGGGACTAGCGAGTTCTACGAGCAGTACTTC
CASSPGTSEFYEQYF
>.|.|TRBV27|TRBJ1-1
TGTGCCAGCAGCTTCCTTGGGAGCACTGAAGCTTTCTTT
CASSFLGSTEAFF
>.|TRBD2|TRBV19|TRBJ2-2
TGTGCCAGTAGTCCGGGAGGGACTAGCGGGATTAACACCGGGGAGCTGTTTTTT
CASSPGGTSGINTGELFF
>.|TRBD1|TRBV28|TRBJ1-5
TGTGCCAGCAGTGGGGGACAGGGGAACAATCAGCCCCAGCATTTT
CASSGGQGNNQPQHF
>.|TRBD1|TRBV30|TRBJ1-4
TGTGCCTGGAGCCTAGGGACAGTCAATGAAAAACTGTTTTTT
CAWSLGTVNEKLFF
>.|.|TRBV28|TRBJ1-1
TGTGCCAGCAGTCTTGCAGCATGGGGGGGAAACACTGAAGCTTTCTTT
CASSLAAWGGNTEAFF
>.|.|TRBV5-4|TRBJ2-2
TGTGCCAGCAGCTTGGAGGTAGGGCTAGCGAGCGGGGAGCTGTTTTTT
CASSLEVGLASGELFF
>once|.|TRBV2|TRBJ2-3
TGTGCCAGCAGCCGACTCAGGGGTGGCACAGATACGCAGTATTTT
CASSRLRGGTDTQYF
>.|TRBD2|TRBV19|TRBJ2-2
TGTGCCAGTAGTAACCCCCAAGCGGGAGGGTGGACCGGGGAGCTGTTTTTT
CASSNPQAGGWTGELFF
>.|.|TRBV11-2|TRBJ1-2
TGTGCCAGCAGCTTAGGGCCAGGCCTCCTCTATGGCTACACCTTC
CASSLGPGLLYGYTF
>.|TRBD1|TRBV18|TRBJ1-1
TGTGCCAGCTCAGGTGGACAGGGGGGGGACACTGAAGCTTTCTTT
CASSGGQGGDTEAFF
>few|.|TRBV5-4|TRBJ2-7
TGTGCCAGCAGCTTGGACGACTACTACGAGCAGTACTTC
CASSLDDYYEQYF
>.|.|TRBV7-8|TRBJ2-6
TGTGCCAGCAGCCTGACATCGTACTCTGGGGCCAACGTCCTGACTTTC
CASSLTSYSGANVLTF
>.|.|TRBV5-8|TRBJ2-1
TGTGCCAGCAGCTTGGCGGCGGGGCGCTACAATGAGCAGTTCTTC
CASSLAAGRYNEQFF
>.|TRBD2|TRBV19|TRBJ2-7
TGTGCCACCGGTAGCGGGACCTACGAGCAGTACTTC
CATGSGTYEQYF
>.|TRBD1|TRBV30|TRBJ2-2
TGTGCCTGGAGTCAGGGGACAGGGGGATCCTTGAGGGCCGGGGAGCTGTTTTTT
CAWSQGTGGSLRAGELFF
>.|TRBD1|TRBV5-1|TRBJ1-6
TGCGCCAGCAGCTTGGCGGACAGGGAGAATTCACCCCTCCACTTT
CASSLADRENSPLHF
>.|TRBD2|TRBV5-1|TRBJ2-2
TGCGCCAGCAGAACCGGGACTACGAACACCGGGGAGCTGTTTTTT
CASRTGTTNTGELFF
>.|TRBD2|TRBV18|TRBJ2-5
TGTGCCAGCTCACCCCTAGCGGGAGGGCCCTCAGAACGGATCGAGACCCAGTACTTC
CASSPLAGGPSERIETQYF
>.|.|TRBV28|TRBJ1-5
TGTGCCAGCAGCTTCTCCGACACTCTCAATCAGCCCCAGCATTTT
CASSFSDTLNQPQHF
>.|TRBD2|TRBV3-1/TRBV3-2|TRBJ2-5
TGTGCCAGCAGCCCCGAGGAGACTAGCGGGGGGTTGGCCCAGTACTTC
CASSPEETSGGLAQYF
>.|.|TRBV20-1|TRBJ2-5
TGCGTAGGACAGCACCAAGAGACCCAGTACTTC
CVGQHQETQYF
>.|TRBD1|TRBV29-1|TRBJ1-2
TGCAGCGTTGATCAGGGGGGCTATGGCTACACCTTC
CSVDQGGYGYTF
>.|.|TRBV19|TRBJ2-3
TGTGCCAGTAGTATAGTGGGGCAGGGAGGTACAGATACGCAGTATTTT
CASSIVGQGGTDTQYF
>few|TRBD1|TRBV11-1|TRBJ1-3
TGTGCCAGCAGCCCCCGACAGGGGGCCGGAAACACCATATATTTT
CASSPRQGAGNTIYF
>.|TRBD2|TRBV5-1|TRBJ2-1
TGCGCCAGCAGCGCGCAAGGACTAGCGGGAGCCTACAATGAGCAGTTCTTC
CASSAQGLAGAYNEQFF
>.|.|TRBV2|TRBJ2-7
TGTGCCAGCAGTGAGGCACCATACGAGCAGTACTTC
CASSEAPYEQYF
>.|.|TRBV5-4|TRBJ2-1
TGTGCCAGCAGCTTGGGTACCGACAGGCTTCTCGATGAGCAGTTCTTC
CASSLGTDRLLDEQFF
>.|TRBD2|TRBV30|TRBJ2-5
TGTGCCTGGAGATCGACTAGCGGGAGGCTGTTCGGAGAGACCCAGTACTTC
CAWRSTSGRLFGETQYF
>.|TRBD1|TRBV28|TRBJ2-3
TGTGCCAGCAGTCCAGGGGGCGGGGTGGGCACAGATACGCAGTATTTT
CASSPGGGVGTDTQYF
>.|TRBD1|TRBV29-1|TRBJ1-1
TGCAGCTCGACAGGGATGAGCACTGAAGCTTTCTTT
CSSTGMSTEAFF
>.|.|TRBV29-1|TRBJ1-1
TGCAGCGTTGATTTTTCGGGGGGGACTGAAGCTTTCTTT
CSVDFSGGTEAFF